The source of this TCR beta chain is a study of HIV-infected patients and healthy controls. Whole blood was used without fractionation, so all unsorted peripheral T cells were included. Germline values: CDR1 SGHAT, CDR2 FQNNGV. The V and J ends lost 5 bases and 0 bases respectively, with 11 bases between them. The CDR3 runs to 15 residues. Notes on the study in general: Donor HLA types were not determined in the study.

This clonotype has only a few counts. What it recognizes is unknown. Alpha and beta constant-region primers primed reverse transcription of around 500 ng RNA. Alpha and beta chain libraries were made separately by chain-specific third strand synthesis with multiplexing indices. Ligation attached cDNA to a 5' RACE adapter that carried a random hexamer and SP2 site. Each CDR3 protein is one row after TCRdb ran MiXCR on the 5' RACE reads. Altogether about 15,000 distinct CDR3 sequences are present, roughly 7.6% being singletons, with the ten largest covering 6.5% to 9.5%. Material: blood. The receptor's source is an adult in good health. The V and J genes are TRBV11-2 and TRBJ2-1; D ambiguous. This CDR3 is CASSTRKSSYNEQFF. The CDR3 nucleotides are TGTGCCAGCAGCACCCGGAAGAGCTCCTACAATGAGCAGTTCTTC.